These 10 T cell receptor beta chains were sequenced from one sample in a study of blood T cell repertoires in COVID-19. Libraries were prepared by immunoSEQ multiplex PCR; TCRdb keeps only in-frame clonotypes and omits some of them. The profile covers about 300,000 clones, with roughly 86% appearing a single time and under 3.5% taken by the ten largest. The sample taken for sequencing was PBMCs or T cells enriched from blood (not recorded which). The receptors were gathered from a woman in her forties or fifties who had been exposed to COVID-19.

The chain recombines TRBV21-1 with TRBJ2-1; TRBD2, the table's D call, was not compared with the DNA. TRBV21-1 is given as a pseudogene. This CDR3 is built from 13 residues. The CDR3 sequence: CASSNWRGRGEFF. The CDR3 bases are TGTGCCAGCAGCAATTGGAGGGGCCGAGGAGAGTTCTTC.

The chain recombines TRBV7-9 with TRBJ1-2; maybe TRBD1 (5 bases). With 5 bases removed from V and 6 bases from J, the gap between germline ends came to 19 bases. CDR1 and CDR2 (germline): SEHNR, FQNEAQ (reference sequence). CDR3 size: 15 residues. The CDR3, as DNA: TGTGCCAGCAGCCCATGGGGCAAGACGGTGGATGGCTACACCTTC. Protein product: CASSPWGKTVDGYTF.

The V and J genes are TRBV18 and TRBJ2-7; 9 bases are a match to TRBD1. V was clipped by 4 bases and J by 2 bases; unmatched bases: 6. This CDR3 region has 15 residues. The germline V gene encodes CDR1 KGHSH and CDR2 LQKENI. For the CDR3, the DNA is TGTGCCAGCTCACTCGACAGGGGGTCAACCTACGAGCAGTACTTC. As protein: CASSLDRGSTYEQYF.

The gene calls are TRBV28 and TRBJ1-5, with D unclear. From germline, CDR1 is MDHEN and CDR2 SYDVKM. Trimming stripped 2 bases from V and 9 bases from J, with 14 bases between. The CDR3 covers 14 residues. CDR3 sequence: CASSLPSTVVPQHF. For the CDR3, the DNA is TGTGCCAGCAGTTTACCCTCTACAGTGGTGCCCCAGCATTTT.

In its sample, this clone was seen a few times. V usage is TRBV5-1 and J usage is TRBJ2-5, with 7 bases identical to TRBD1. Germline assignment: CDR1 SGHRS and CDR2 YFSETQ. The CDR3 loop spans 15 amino acids. V was pared by 4 bases and J by 2 bases, with 8 bases of the junction left unmatched. The CDR3 region has the DNA TGCGCCAGCAGCGACGGACAGGCGCCTCAAGAGACCCAGTACTTC. This sequence encodes CASSDGQAPQETQYF.

Written as DNA, the CDR3 is TGTGCCAGCCGCCCATGGGGCGGCTACGAGCAGTACTTC. It yields the protein CASRPWGGYEQYF. The rearrangement links TRBV25-1 to TRBJ2-7; D is perhaps TRBD1 (5 bases). The ends were cut back, 8 bases at V and 3 bases at J, with 14 bases in the middle. The CDR3 extends over 13 amino acids. Germline V gives CDR1 MGHDK, CDR2 SYGVNS.

The gene calls are TRBV5-1 and TRBJ1-6; D is perhaps TRBD1 (5 bases). Germline V CDR1 and CDR2: SGHRS, YFSETQ. V lost 1 base to trimming and J lost 7 bases, with 6 bases between them. The CDR3 spans 13 residues. The CDR3 nucleotides read TGCGCCAGCAGCTTGTCAGGGAATTCACCCCTCCACTTT. Its protein is CASSLSGNSPLHF. Combining the CDR3 with reference TRBV5-1 and TRBJ1-6 gives the whole variable domain KAGVTQTPRYLIKTRGQQVTLSCSPISGHRSVSWYQQTPGQGLQFLFEYFSETQRNKGNFPGRFSGRQFSNSRSEMNVSTLELGDSALYLCASSLSGNSPLHFGNGTRLTVT.

The rearrangement links TRBV6-2 or TRBV6-3 to TRBJ1-5; D is unclear. CDR1 is MNHEY and CDR2 is SVGEGT in the germline V gene. The V gene lost 4 bases and the J gene lost 4 bases, with 5 bases spanning the gap. CDR3 length: 12 amino acids. CDR3 sequence reads: CASSLANQPQHF. CDR3 nucleotide sequence: TGTGCCAGCAGTTTAGCGAATCAGCCCCAGCATTTT.

About this clone itself: The same CDR3 also results from other DNA sequences found in this sample. This chain uses TRBV29-1 with TRBJ2-7; D possibly corresponds to TRBD1 (5 bases). There are 11 residues in the CDR3. V lost 2 bases to trimming and J lost 3 bases, with 5 bases between them. The germline CDR1 and CDR2 sequences are SQVTM and ANQGSEA. The CDR3 is CSVERGYEQYF. In DNA form, the CDR3 reads TGCAGCGTTGAAAGGGGCTACGAGCAGTACTTC.

The V and J genes are TRBV19 and TRBJ2-4; possibly TRBD1 for D (6 bases). Between the trimmed V and J ends, which lost 6 bases and 0 bases, there was a span of 15 bases. Germline CDR1 is LNHDA and CDR2 is SQIVND (reference sequence). The CDR3 length is 16 residues. CDR3 region: CASRKRTDLAKNIQYF. In DNA, the CDR3 is TGTGCCAGTAGGAAAAGGACAGACCTAGCCAAAAACATTCAGTACTTC.